Listed here is a single T cell receptor beta chain. The data were taken from a study of blood T cell repertoires in COVID-19. Trimming cost V 4 bases and J 3 bases, with 18 bases left between them. The germline V gene has CDR1 MNHNS and CDR2 SASEGT. There are 16 residues in the CDR3. Source study methods: Nucleated cell counts were estimated from reference gene primer amplification. Produced via immunoSEQ multiplex PCR; TCRdb's table is partial and in-frame only. The V and J calls and clone size come from that table; D and trimming were worked out from the DNA. In the table there are 200,000 to 250,000 clones, roughly 87% of which are singletons. In terms of age and location, participants ranged from about 18 to 89 years and lived in roughly 22 US areas.

The chain recombines TRBV6-1 with TRBJ1-1; possible D gene TRBD1, 5 bases. This TCR was sampled from a woman in her 30s with acute COVID-19. The sequenced sample consisted of PBMCs or T cells enriched from blood (not recorded which). DNA for the CDR3: TGTGCCAGCAGTGTTTGGGGCGGAACCCGACACACTGAAGCTTTCTTT. It yields the protein CASSVWGGTRHTEAFF.